These 18 T cell receptor beta chains came from one sample sequenced in a study of T cell repertoires in aging, cancer and after chemotherapy. Rearranged V-D-J TRB sequences were amplified with a mixed TRB-A/B primer pool. TCRdb itself ran the multiplex PCR reads through MiXCR, one entry per CDR3 protein. This sample yields 9,500 or so distinct CDR3 sequences, of which about 33% are seen a single time; roughly 2.8% belongs to the top ten. Amplification of TCR beta used genomic DNA extracted from peripheral blood. The sequenced sample consisted of blood. The receptors derive from a human donor in good health.

This chain uses TRBV19 with TRBJ2-1; possibly TRBD2 for D (5 bases). With 3 bases removed from V and 6 bases from J, the gap between germline ends came to 12 bases. CDR1 is LNHDA and CDR2 is SQIVND in the germline V gene (reference sequence). The CDR3 length is 14 residues. CDR3 amino acids: CASSIDGISNEQFF. The CDR3 DNA reads as TGTGCCAGTAGTATCGACGGGATCTCCAATGAGCAGTTCTTC.

This clonotype was seen only a few times. This sequence joins TRBV18 and TRBJ1-2; D gene uncertain. With 3 bases removed from V and 2 bases from J, the gap between germline ends came to 10 bases. Germline assignment: CDR1 KGHSH and CDR2 LQKENI. There are 14 residues in the CDR3. The CDR3 loop reads CASSPSTVNYGYTF. The CDR3 DNA follows: TGTGCCAGCTCACCTTCGACGGTAAACTATGGCTACACCTTC.

CDR3 bases: TGTGCCATCAGTGAGATAGGTTCGGGGGATACGCAGTATTTT. Protein sequence: CAISEIGSGDTQYF. V is TRBV10-3 and J is TRBJ2-3; a weak D match, TRBD2 (5 bases). This CDR3 contains 14 residues. V lost 2 bases, J lost 6 bases, and 12 bases lay in between. Germline V CDR1 and CDR2: ENHRY, SYGVKD.

The V gene is TRBV10-3, the J gene TRBJ2-5; perhaps TRBD1 as D (5 bases). This CDR3 comprises 14 residues. V dropped 3 bases and J dropped 5 bases, with 13 bases sitting between them. Germline values: CDR1 ENHRY, CDR2 SYGVKD. CDR3 amino acids: CAISDEQGGETQYF. CDR3 DNA: TGTGCCATCAGTGATGAGCAGGGCGGCGAGACCCAGTACTTC.

The chain combines TRBV29-1 with TRBJ1-1; D remains ambiguous. The germline V gene encodes CDR1 SQVTM and CDR2 ANQGSEA. This CDR3 comprises 13 residues. V was clipped by 3 bases and J by 3 bases, with 11 bases between them. The CDR3 nucleotides read TGCAGCGTTGAGGGCCAGCCTGACACTGAAGCTTTCTTT. Its protein is CSVEGQPDTEAFF.

The V call is TRBV5-6, the J call TRBJ2-7; the match to TRBD2 covers 11 bases. The CDR3 length is 16 residues. The germline V gene encodes CDR1 SGHDT and CDR2 YYEEEE. V gave up 0 bases and J gave up 3 bases; unmatched junction bases: 5. The CDR3 DNA follows: TGTGCCAGCAGCTTGGCCCTACTAGCGGGAGTCTACGAGCAGTACTTC. Residues: CASSLALLAGVYEQYF.

This clonotype came up a few times. CDR3 sequence (DNA): TGTGCCAGTAGATATCCGCCAGATAACTATGGCTACACCTTC. Residues: CASRYPPDNYGYTF. The rearrangement links TRBV19 to TRBJ1-2; D call uncertain. CDR1 is LNHDA and CDR2 is SQIVND in the germline V gene (reference sequence). V was pared by 6 bases and J by 1 base, with 12 bases between. CDR3 length: 14 residues.

CDR3 amino acids: CAIRPGGTNTGELFF. The CDR3 nucleotides read TGTGCCATCAGGCCAGGGGGTACGAACACCGGGGAGCTGTTTTTT. The chain is built from TRBV10-3 and TRBJ2-2, with TRBD1 identical over 7 bases. Germline-derived CDR1 and CDR2 are ENHRY and SYGVKD. J gave up 0 bases and V 6 bases, and 4 bases lay outside the gene matches. CDR3 length: 15 amino acids.

This clonotype was seen a few times. The chain combines TRBV5-1 with TRBJ2-3; tentatively, D is TRBD1 (5 bases). This CDR3 spans 15 amino acids. Trimming took off 0 bases at V and 4 bases at J, with 12 bases between the two ends. Germline lookup yields CDR1 SGHRS and CDR2 YFSETQ. CDR3: CASSLGGHIADTQYF. The CDR3 DNA sequence: TGCGCCAGCAGCTTGGGGGGCCATATCGCAGATACGCAGTATTTT.

This clonotype was seen more than once but under ten times. The chain carries TRBV6-4 and TRBJ2-1; 8 nucleotides match TRBD1. The germline gives CDR1 MRHNA, CDR2 SNTAGT. V dropped 3 bases and J dropped 1; count of bases not matched to a gene: 5. CDR3 length equals 16 residues. CDR3 residues: CASSEAGQGSYNEQFF. CDR3 sequence (DNA): TGTGCCAGCAGTGAGGCCGGACAGGGTTCCTACAATGAGCAGTTCTTC.

With regard to this clonotype: Given a much more abundant clone one base away, this may be a read error. This chain uses TRBV6-4 with TRBJ2-1; 7 nucleotides align to TRBD2. Germline V gene data show CDR1 as MRHNA and CDR2 as SNTAGT. The CDR3 is 16 residues long. CDR3 in DNA: TGTGCCAGCAGTGACGGGGGGGGAGGGCACTACAATGAGCGGTTCTTC. Its translation is CASSDGGGGHYNERFF.

This clonotype appeared a few times. The V and J genes are TRBV18 and TRBJ2-1; TRBD2 might be the D (5 bases). CDR3 length: 12 residues. Trimming removed 3 bases from V and 7 bases from J, with 7 bases in between. Germline-derived CDR1 and CDR2 are KGHSH and LQKENI. CDR3: CASSPGVNEQFF. CDR3 coding DNA: TGTGCCAGCTCACCCGGGGTGAATGAGCAGTTCTTC.

This clonotype showed up just a few times. The chain links TRBV30 to TRBJ1-4; TRBD1 aligns across 9 bases. V was pared by 5 bases and J by 5 bases, with 3 bases of the junction left unmatched. The CDR3 covers 13 residues. Looked up from germline, CDR1 is GTSNPN and CDR2 is SVGIG (reference sequence). CDR3 sequence reads: CAWGTGPNEKLFF. The DNA of the CDR3 is TGTGCCTGGGGGACAGGGCCGAATGAAAAACTGTTTTTT.

V is TRBV6-4 and J is TRBJ1-6; 7 bases agree with TRBD1. Germline loops: CDR1 MRHNA, CDR2 SNTAGT. V shed 7 bases and J 7 bases; nucleotides not matched to a gene: 13. CDR3 length: 16 amino acids. The CDR3, as DNA: TGTGCCAGCACCACCCCCGGACAGGAACGAAATTCACCCCTCCACTTT. Residues: CASTTPGQERNSPLHF.

The chain uses TRBV15 and TRBJ1-1, with TRBD1 as a possible D gene (5 bases). Trimming took 4 bases from V and 1 from J, leaving 7 bases between them. The CDR3 extends over 13 amino acids. Looked up from germline, CDR1 is LNHNV and CDR2 is YYDKDF (reference sequence). Here the CDR3 reads CATSIGTNTEAFF. The DNA of the CDR3 is TGTGCCACCAGCATAGGGACGAACACTGAAGCTTTCTTT.

This rearrangement joins TRBV5-5 to TRBJ2-2; no firm D call. This CDR3 comprises 14 residues. Per the germline V gene, CDR1 is SGHKS and CDR2 is YYEKEE (reference sequence). The V gene lost 3 bases and the J gene lost 2 bases, with 8 bases spanning the gap. CDR3 bases: TGTGCCAGCAGCTACCTAAAAAACACCGGGGAGCTGTTTTTT. Protein product: CASSYLKNTGELFF.

As DNA, the CDR3 is TGTGCCAGCAGCGACCGGGACACCTTCGAGACCCAGTACTTC. Its protein is CASSDRDTFETQYF. This chain joins TRBV7-9 and TRBJ2-5; D possibly corresponds to TRBD1 (6 bases). This CDR3 is built from 14 residues. Trimming left V 5 bases short and J 5 bases short, with 15 bases between. Germline lookup yields CDR1 SEHNR and CDR2 FQNEAQ (reference sequence).

This clonotype was counted a few times. The chain recombines TRBV19 with TRBJ2-1, with 13 bases matching TRBD2. Germline assignment: CDR1 LNHDA and CDR2 SQIVND (reference sequence). The length of the CDR3 is 15 residues. With 7 bases clipped from V and 5 bases from J, the junction kept 5 bases outside the gene matches. CDR3 amino acids: CASTRLAGGNNEQFF. The CDR3 DNA reads TGTGCCAGTACCCGACTAGCGGGAGGAAACAATGAGCAGTTCTTC.